This T cell receptor (beta chain) is drawn from a study of blood T cell repertoires in COVID-19. Study summary: Material from acute and convalescent COVID-19 was sourced from the United States, Italy and Spain.

Per the authors' pipeline: Cell counts per sample came from amplifying reference gene primers. Assay used: immunoSEQ multiplex PCR; TCRdb lists only in-frame clones, some missing. V and J calls plus clone size are reproduced from that table; the DNA served to infer D and trimming. This sample has a few hundred thousand clones, with 89% found just once. The study recruited people aged about 18 to 90 years across about two dozen US areas. Grouping used clinical history reported by participants in a survey and questionnaire. In germline, CDR1 is SNHLY, CDR2 FYNNEI. This CDR3 is built from 16 residues. V was clipped by 3 bases and J by 7 bases; unmatched bases: 9.

This clonotype was obtained from a woman in her twenties or thirties who had recovered from COVID-19. The chain is built from TRBV2 and TRBJ2-1; 10 bases are a match to TRBD2. The material sequenced was PBMCs or T cells enriched from blood (not recorded which). In DNA, the CDR3 is TGTGCCAGCAGTGAGCGGGTAGCGGGAGGAAATAATGAGCAGTTCTTC. It translates to CASSERVAGGNNEQFF.